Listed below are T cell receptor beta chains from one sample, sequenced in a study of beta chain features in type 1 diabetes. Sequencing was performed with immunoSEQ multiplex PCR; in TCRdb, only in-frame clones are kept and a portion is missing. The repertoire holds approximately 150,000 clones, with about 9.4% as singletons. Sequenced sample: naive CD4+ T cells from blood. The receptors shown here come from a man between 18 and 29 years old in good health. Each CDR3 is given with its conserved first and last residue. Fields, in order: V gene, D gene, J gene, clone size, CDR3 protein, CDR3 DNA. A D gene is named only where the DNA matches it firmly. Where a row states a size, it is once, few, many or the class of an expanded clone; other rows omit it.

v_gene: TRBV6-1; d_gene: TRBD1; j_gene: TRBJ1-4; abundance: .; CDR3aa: CASNYAGGEYEKLFF; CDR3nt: TGTGCCAGCAACTACGCAGGGGGCGAGTATGAAAAACTGTTTTTT
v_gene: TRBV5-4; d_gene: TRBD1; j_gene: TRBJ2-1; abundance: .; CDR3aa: CASSRYRGEVVNEQFF; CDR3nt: TGTGCCAGCAGCAGATACAGGGGAGAAGTTGTTAATGAGCAGTTCTTC
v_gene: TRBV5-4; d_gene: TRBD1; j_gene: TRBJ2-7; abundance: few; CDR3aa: CASSRGQVSSYEQYF; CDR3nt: TGTGCCAGCAGCCGGGGACAGGTTAGCTCCTACGAGCAGTACTTC
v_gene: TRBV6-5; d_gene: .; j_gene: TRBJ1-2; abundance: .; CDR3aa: CASSYGAAGDYGYTF; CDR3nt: TGTGCCAGCAGTTACGGGGCAGCTGGGGACTATGGCTACACCTTC
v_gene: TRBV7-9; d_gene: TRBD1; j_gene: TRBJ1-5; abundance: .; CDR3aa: CASSWGQGLNQPQHF; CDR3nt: TGTGCCAGCAGCTGGGGACAGGGGCTAAATCAGCCCCAGCATTTT
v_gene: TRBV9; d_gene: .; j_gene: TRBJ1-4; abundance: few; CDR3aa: CASSVGGGLEKLFF; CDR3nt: TGTGCCAGCAGCGTAGGGGGAGGGCTCGAAAAACTGTTTTTT
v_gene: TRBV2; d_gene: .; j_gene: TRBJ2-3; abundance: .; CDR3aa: CASSGLVWGDTDTQYF; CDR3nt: TGTGCCAGCAGTGGATTAGTGTGGGGGGACACAGATACGCAGTATTTT
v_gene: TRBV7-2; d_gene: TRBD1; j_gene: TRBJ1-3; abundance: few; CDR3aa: CASSSGTGGYTIYF; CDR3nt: TGTGCCAGCAGCTCCGGGACAGGGGGTTACACCATATATTTT
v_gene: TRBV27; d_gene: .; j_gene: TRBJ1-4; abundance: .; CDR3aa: CASSFQGRGEKLFF; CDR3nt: TGTGCCAGCAGTTTTCAAGGTCGAGGTGAAAAACTGTTTTTT
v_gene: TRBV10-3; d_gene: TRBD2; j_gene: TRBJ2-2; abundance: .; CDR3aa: CATRLAGDTGELFF; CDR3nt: TGTGCCACTCGACTAGCGGGAGATACCGGGGAGCTGTTTTTT
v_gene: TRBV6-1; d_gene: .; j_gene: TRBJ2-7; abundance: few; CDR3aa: CASSEAKGYYEQYF; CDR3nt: TGTGCCAGCAGTGAAGCTAAGGGGTACTACGAGCAGTACTTC
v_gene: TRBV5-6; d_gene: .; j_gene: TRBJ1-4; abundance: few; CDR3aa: CASSLAGQGHRNEKLFF; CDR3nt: TGTGCCAGCAGCTTGGCTGGGCAGGGGCACCGGAATGAAAAACTGTTTTTT
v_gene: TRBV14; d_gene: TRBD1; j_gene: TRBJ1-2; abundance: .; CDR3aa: CASSQGQGAYGYTF; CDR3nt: TGTGCCAGCAGCCAAGGACAGGGGGCCTATGGCTACACCTTC
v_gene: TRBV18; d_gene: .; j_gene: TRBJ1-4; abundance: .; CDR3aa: CASSPATNEKLFF; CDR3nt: TGTGCCAGCTCACCCGCAACTAATGAAAAACTGTTTTTT
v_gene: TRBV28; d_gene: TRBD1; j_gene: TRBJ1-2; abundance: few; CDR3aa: CASSSGHRGDGYTF; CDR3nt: TGTGCCAGCAGTTCCGGGCACAGGGGGGATGGCTACACCTTC
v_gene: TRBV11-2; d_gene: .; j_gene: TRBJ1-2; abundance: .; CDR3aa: CASSLTGQSGYTF; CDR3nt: TGTGCCAGCAGCCTTACGGGACAAAGTGGCTACACCTTC
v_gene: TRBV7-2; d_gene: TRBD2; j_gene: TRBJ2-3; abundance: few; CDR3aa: CASSLAPSGWNTQYF; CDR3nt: TGTGCCAGCAGCTTAGCCCCTAGCGGGTGGAATACGCAGTATTTT
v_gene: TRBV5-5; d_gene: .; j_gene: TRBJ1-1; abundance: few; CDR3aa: CASVTRYRFDTEAFF; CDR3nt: TGTGCCAGCGTAACCAGGTATCGTTTTGACACTGAAGCTTTCTTT
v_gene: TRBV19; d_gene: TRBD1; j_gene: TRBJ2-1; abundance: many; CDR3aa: CASREGQSLDEQFF; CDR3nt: TGTGCCAGTAGAGAGGGACAGAGCCTCGATGAGCAGTTCTTC
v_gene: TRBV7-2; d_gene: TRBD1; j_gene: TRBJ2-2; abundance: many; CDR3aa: CASSLVVGTGRTGELFF; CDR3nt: TGTGCCAGCAGCTTAGTTGTAGGGACAGGGCGGACCGGGGAGCTGTTTTTT
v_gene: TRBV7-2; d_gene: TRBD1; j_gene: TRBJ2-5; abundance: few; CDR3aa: CASTVQGRQETQYF; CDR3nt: TGTGCCAGCACAGTACAGGGGCGACAAGAGACCCAGTACTTC
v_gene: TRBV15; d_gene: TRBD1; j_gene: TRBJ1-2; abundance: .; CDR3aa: CATSRGDRATYGYTF; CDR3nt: TGTGCCACCAGCAGGGGAGACAGGGCTACTTATGGCTACACCTTC
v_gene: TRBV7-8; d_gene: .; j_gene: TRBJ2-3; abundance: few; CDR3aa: CASSLIGGDTQYF; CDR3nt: TGTGCCAGCAGCTTAATCGGAGGAGATACGCAGTATTTT
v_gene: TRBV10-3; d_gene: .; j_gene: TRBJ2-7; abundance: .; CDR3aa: CAIGPSSYEQYF; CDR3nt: TGTGCCATTGGCCCCAGCTCCTACGAGCAGTACTTC
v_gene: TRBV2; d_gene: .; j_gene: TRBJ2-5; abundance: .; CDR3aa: CASIPSSRIQETQYF; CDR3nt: TGTGCCAGCATCCCCTCTAGCCGTATCCAAGAGACCCAGTACTTC
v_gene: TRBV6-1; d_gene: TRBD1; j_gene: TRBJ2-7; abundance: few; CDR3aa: CASSAQGVGYEQYF; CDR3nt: TGTGCCAGCAGTGCACAGGGGGTGGGTTACGAGCAGTACTTC
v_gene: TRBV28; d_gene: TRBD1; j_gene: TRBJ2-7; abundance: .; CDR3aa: CASYRGYEQYF; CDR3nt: TGTGCCAGCTACAGGGGATACGAGCAGTACTTC
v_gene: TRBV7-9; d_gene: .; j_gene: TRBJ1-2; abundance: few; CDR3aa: CASSLGGSNYGYTF; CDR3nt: TGTGCCAGCAGCTTAGGAGGCAGTAACTATGGCTACACCTTC
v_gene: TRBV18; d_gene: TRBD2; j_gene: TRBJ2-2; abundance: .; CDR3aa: CASSPPGTSRNGELFF; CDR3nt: TGTGCCAGCTCACCACCTGGGACTAGCAGGAACGGGGAGCTGTTTTTT
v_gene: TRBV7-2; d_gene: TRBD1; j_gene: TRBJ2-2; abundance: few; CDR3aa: CASSWTGTNTGELFF; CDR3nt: TGTGCCAGCAGCTGGACAGGGACGAACACCGGGGAGCTGTTTTTT
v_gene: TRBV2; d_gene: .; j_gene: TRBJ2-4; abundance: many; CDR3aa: CASSEALDAIQNIQYF; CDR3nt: TGTGCCAGCAGTGAAGCGCTAGATGCTATACAAAACATTCAGTACTTC
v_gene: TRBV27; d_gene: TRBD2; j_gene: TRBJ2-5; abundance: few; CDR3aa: CASMLAGAETQYF; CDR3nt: TGTGCCAGCATGCTAGCGGGGGCGGAGACCCAGTACTTC
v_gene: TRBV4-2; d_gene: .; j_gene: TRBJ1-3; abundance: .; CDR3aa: CASSQDLTGTGNTIYF; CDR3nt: TGTGCCAGCAGCCAAGATTTGACGGGTACTGGAAACACCATATATTTT
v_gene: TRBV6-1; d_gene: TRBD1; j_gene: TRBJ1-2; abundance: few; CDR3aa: CASSVDGQVVYGYTF; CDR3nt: TGTGCCAGCAGTGTGGACGGACAGGTAGTTTATGGCTACACCTTC
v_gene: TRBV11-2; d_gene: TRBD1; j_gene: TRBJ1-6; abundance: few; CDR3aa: CASSARDSSYNSPLHF; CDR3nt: TGTGCCAGCAGCGCCCGGGACAGCTCCTATAATTCACCCCTCCACTTT
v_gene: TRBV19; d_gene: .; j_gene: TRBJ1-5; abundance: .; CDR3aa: CASSNRVNQPQHF; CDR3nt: TGTGCCAGTTCGAACAGGGTCAATCAGCCCCAGCATTTT
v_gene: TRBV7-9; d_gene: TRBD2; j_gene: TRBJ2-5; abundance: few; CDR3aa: CASNLIAGDQETQYF; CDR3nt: TGTGCCAGCAACCTAATAGCGGGGGATCAAGAGACCCAGTACTTC
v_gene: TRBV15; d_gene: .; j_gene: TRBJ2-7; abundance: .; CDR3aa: CATSYNRDNYEQYF; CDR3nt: TGTGCCACCAGTTATAACCGGGACAACTACGAGCAGTACTTC
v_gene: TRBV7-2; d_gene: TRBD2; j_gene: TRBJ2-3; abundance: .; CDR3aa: CASSLARLAGGTDTQYF; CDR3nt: TGTGCCAGCAGCTTAGCCCGACTAGCGGGGGGCACAGATACGCAGTATTTT
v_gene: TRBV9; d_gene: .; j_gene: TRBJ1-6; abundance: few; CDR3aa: CAGRTDDNSPLHF; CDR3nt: TGTGCCGGGAGGACCGACGATAATTCACCCCTCCACTTT
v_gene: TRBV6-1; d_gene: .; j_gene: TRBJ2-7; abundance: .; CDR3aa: CASSDLGGPSKQYF; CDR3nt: TGTGCCAGCAGTGACCTCGGGGGTCCGAGCAAGCAGTACTTC
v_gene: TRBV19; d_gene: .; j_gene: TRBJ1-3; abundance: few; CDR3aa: CASRLTAGNTIYF; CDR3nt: TGTGCCAGTAGGTTGACAGCGGGAAACACCATATATTTT
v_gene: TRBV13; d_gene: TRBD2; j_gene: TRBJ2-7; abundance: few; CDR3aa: CASSFLAGGTYEQYF; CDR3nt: TGTGCCAGCAGCTTCCTAGCGGGGGGAACCTACGAGCAGTACTTC
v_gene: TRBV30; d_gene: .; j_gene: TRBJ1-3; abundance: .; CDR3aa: CAWTPGTGNTIYF; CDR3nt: TGTGCCTGGACCCCAGGGACTGGAAACACCATATATTTT
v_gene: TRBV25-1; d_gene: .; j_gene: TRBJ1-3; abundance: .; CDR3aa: CASSEWAGSGNTIYF; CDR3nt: TGTGCCAGCAGTGAATGGGCGGGATCTGGAAACACCATATATTTT
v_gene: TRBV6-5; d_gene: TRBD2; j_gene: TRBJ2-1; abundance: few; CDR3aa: CASRGGGAVEQFF; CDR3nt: TGTGCCAGCAGGGGCGGGGGGGCCGTTGAGCAGTTCTTC
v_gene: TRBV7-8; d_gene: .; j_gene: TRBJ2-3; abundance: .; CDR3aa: CASSLADGRTDTQYF; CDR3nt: TGTGCCAGCAGCTTAGCTGATGGCAGGACAGATACGCAGTATTTT
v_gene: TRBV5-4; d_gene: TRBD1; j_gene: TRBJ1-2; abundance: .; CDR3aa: CASSLNRGQDYGYTF; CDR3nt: TGTGCCAGCAGCTTGAATAGGGGGCAGGACTATGGCTACACCTTC
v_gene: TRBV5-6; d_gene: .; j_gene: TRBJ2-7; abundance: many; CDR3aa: CASTRTAVYEQYF; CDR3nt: TGTGCCAGCACCCGGACAGCAGTCTACGAGCAGTACTTC
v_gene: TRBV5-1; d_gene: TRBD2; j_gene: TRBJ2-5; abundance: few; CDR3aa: CASSRTSGQETQYF; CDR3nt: TGCGCCAGCAGCCGGACTAGCGGTCAAGAGACCCAGTACTTC
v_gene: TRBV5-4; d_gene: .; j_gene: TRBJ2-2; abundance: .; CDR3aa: CASSSAQSGPYTGELFF; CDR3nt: TGTGCCAGCAGCTCGGCCCAGAGCGGCCCATACACCGGGGAGCTGTTTTTT
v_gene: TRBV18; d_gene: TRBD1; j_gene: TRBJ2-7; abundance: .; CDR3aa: CASSPDRGPYEQYF; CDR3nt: TGTGCCAGCTCACCGGACAGGGGTCCGTACGAGCAGTACTTC
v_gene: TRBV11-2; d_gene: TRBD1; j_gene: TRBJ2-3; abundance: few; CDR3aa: CASSLGVRWTGYPDTQYF; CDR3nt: TGTGCCAGCAGCCTGGGGGTTCGGTGGACAGGGTACCCAGATACGCAGTATTTT
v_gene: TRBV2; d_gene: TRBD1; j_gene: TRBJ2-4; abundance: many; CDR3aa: CASSQEAGGNIQYF; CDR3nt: TGTGCCAGCAGTCAGGAGGCAGGGGGCAACATTCAGTACTTC
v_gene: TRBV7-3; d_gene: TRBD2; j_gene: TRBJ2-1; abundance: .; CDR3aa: CASSLMAGGYEQFF; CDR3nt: TGTGCCAGCAGCTTAATGGCGGGGGGCTATGAGCAGTTCTTC
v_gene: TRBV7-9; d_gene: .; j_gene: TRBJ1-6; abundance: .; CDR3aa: CASSLRETYSPLHF; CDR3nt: TGTGCCAGCAGCCTAAGAGAAACCTACTCACCCCTCCACTTT
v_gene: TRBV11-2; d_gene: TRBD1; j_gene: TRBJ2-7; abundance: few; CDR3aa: CASSLGQGFWQYF; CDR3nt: TGTGCCAGCAGCTTGGGACAGGGCTTTTGGCAGTACTTC
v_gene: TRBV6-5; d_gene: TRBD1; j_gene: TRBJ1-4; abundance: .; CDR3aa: CASRTPTGEKLFF; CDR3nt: TGTGCCAGCAGGACCCCGACAGGGGAAAAACTGTTTTTT
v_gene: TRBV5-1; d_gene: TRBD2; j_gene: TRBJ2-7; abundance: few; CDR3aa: CASGKLAATNYEQYF; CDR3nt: TGCGCCAGCGGGAAACTAGCGGCAACGAACTACGAGCAGTACTTC
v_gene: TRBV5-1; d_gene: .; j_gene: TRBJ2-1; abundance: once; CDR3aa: CASSGRQASSYNEQFF; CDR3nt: TGCGCCAGCAGCGGTCGACAGGCCAGCTCCTACAATGAGCAGTTCTTC